The 26 T cell receptor beta chains in this list originate from one sample, sequenced in a study of T cell responses to AZD1222 COVID-19 vaccine. The table came from immunoSEQ multiplex PCR; TCRdb's copy has only in-frame clones and leaves some out. In the table there are 150,000 to 200,000 clones, 70% to 90% of which are singletons. The sample here was peripheral blood, taken 28 days after the second AZD1222 dose. The receptors originated from an adult who received the AZD1222 COVID-19 vaccine.

There are a few counts of this clone. The chain couples TRBV28 to TRBJ1-5; D possibly corresponds to TRBD1 (6 bases). Between the trimmed V and J ends, which lost 5 bases and 4 bases, there was a span of 12 bases. The CDR3 length is 14 residues. CDR1 and CDR2 (germline): MDHEN, SYDVKM. The CDR3, as DNA: TGTGCCAGCAGTCCGGACAGCTCTAATCAGCCCCAGCATTTT. Protein: CASSPDSSNQPQHF.

This rearrangement joins TRBV4-2 to TRBJ1-5; 10 nucleotides agree with TRBD1. Looked up from germline, CDR1 is LGHNA and CDR2 is YNFKEQ. Trimming cost V 3 bases and J 4 bases; bases outside gene matches: 6. This CDR3 spans 16 amino acids. The CDR3 coding sequence is TGTGCCAGCAGCCAGGCCGGGACAGGGGCAAATCAGCCCCAGCATTTT. It encodes CASSQAGTGANQPQHF.

V and J are TRBV5-6 and TRBJ1-3; weak D call: TRBD1 (6 bases). This CDR3 comprises 15 residues. The germline V gene encodes CDR1 SGHDT and CDR2 YYEEEE. V dropped 5 bases and J dropped 0 bases, with 12 bases sitting between them. CDR3 bases: TGTGCCAGCAGATCGACAGGACTCTCTGGAAACACCATATATTTT. This sequence encodes CASRSTGLSGNTIYF.

This chain uses TRBV7-2 with TRBJ2-5; perhaps TRBD2 as D (5 bases). CDR1 is SGHTA, CDR2 FQGNSA, per germline. This CDR3 contains 14 residues. V gave up 1 base and J gave up 3 bases, with 9 bases separating them. The DNA of the CDR3 is TGTGCCAGCAGCTTAGTTCGGGGTAAAGAGACCCAGTACTTC. As protein: CASSLVRGKETQYF.

The count of this clone is one. The gene calls are TRBV7-2 and TRBJ2-1; no firm D call. Germline loops: CDR1 SGHTA, CDR2 FQGNSA. The CDR3 totals 12 residues. Between the trimmed V and J ends, which lost 2 bases and 13 bases, there was a span of 12 bases. The CDR3 is CASSLQSGAQFF. The CDR3 nucleotides are TGTGCCAGCAGCTTACAATCGGGCGCCCAGTTCTTC.

J is TRBJ2-5 and V is TRBV6-5; D is unclear. CDR3 length: 14 residues. With 2 bases removed from V and 0 bases from J, the gap between germline ends came to 7 bases. Looked up from germline, CDR1 is MNHEY and CDR2 is SVGAGI. The CDR3 nucleotides are TGTGCCAGCAGTTACGGCCCGTACCAAGAGACCCAGTACTTC. It yields the protein CASSYGPYQETQYF.

This clone was detected only once. This chain joins TRBV30 and TRBJ2-3, with TRBD1 identical over 9 bases. This CDR3 comprises 16 residues. Trimming at V came to 5 bases and at J to 1 base, leaving 10 bases not matched to a gene. Germline V gene lookup returns CDR1 GTSNPN and CDR2 SVGIG (reference sequence). CDR3 amino acids: CAWGLGRQGGTDTQYF. The CDR3 bases are TGTGCCTGGGGGCTGGGACGACAGGGGGGCACAGATACGCAGTATTTT.

V is TRBV29-1 and J is TRBJ1-1; possible D gene TRBD1, 5 bases. This CDR3 comprises 11 residues. V was cut by 6 bases and J by 5 bases, with 10 bases left in between. Germline lookup yields CDR1 SQVTM and CDR2 ANQGSEA. The CDR3 spells CSVDRGTEAFF. The DNA for the CDR3 is TGCAGCGTCGACAGAGGAACTGAAGCTTTCTTT.

This chain links TRBV7-8 with TRBJ2-2; D perhaps matches TRBD1 (5 bases). Trimming cost V 2 bases and J 7 bases, with 14 bases left between them. Germline V gene data show CDR1 as SGHVS and CDR2 as FQNEAQ. The CDR3 consists of 15 residues. The CDR3 here is CASSLRGISVGELFF. The CDR3 DNA follows: TGTGCCAGCAGCTTAAGGGGCATCTCCGTCGGGGAGCTGTTTTTT.

This clone was observed once. The V gene is TRBV6-1, the J gene TRBJ1-6; D remains ambiguous. Looked up from germline, CDR1 is MNHNS and CDR2 is SASEGT. CDR3 length: 16 residues. The germline V and J ends were trimmed by 4 bases and 4 bases, with 14 bases remaining between them. The CDR3 loop is CASSGSAGVYNSPLHF. The CDR3 DNA sequence: TGTGCCAGCAGTGGCTCGGCAGGAGTATATAATTCACCCCTCCACTTT.

V usage is TRBV19 and J usage is TRBJ1-6; D is uncertain. With 11 bases removed from V and 9 bases from J, the gap between germline ends came to 14 bases. The CDR3 loop spans 12 amino acids. Germline CDR1 is LNHDA and CDR2 is SQIVND (reference sequence). The CDR3 coding sequence is TGTGCCCGCCCCGATAATGGTTCACCCCTCCACTTT. Protein product: CARPDNGSPLHF.

CDR3 bases: TGTGCCAGCAGAGTTTCAGGGGATTCTAGCTATGGCTACACCTTC. It yields the protein CASRVSGDSSYGYTF. The chain has TRBV6-5 and TRBJ1-2; D may be TRBD1 (6 bases). The CDR3 extends over 15 amino acids. Germline V lookup: CDR1 MNHEY, CDR2 SVGAGI. Deletions cut 6 bases from V and 4 bases from J, with 18 bases between.

In DNA form, the CDR3 reads TGTGCCAGTAGTATCCAGGGGGAGGATACGCAGTATTTT. Protein: CASSIQGEDTQYF. This chain links TRBV19 with TRBJ2-3; 7 nucleotides match TRBD1. With V trimmed by 3 bases and J by 6 bases, 3 bases remained unmatched. The CDR3 consists of 13 residues. CDR1 is LNHDA and CDR2 is SQIVND in the germline V gene (reference sequence).

The gene calls are TRBV6-5 and TRBJ1-6, with D perhaps TRBD1 (5 bases). CDR1 MNHEY and CDR2 SVGAGI come from the germline V gene. The CDR3 contains 15 residues. V was shortened by 2 bases and J by 4 bases, with 9 bases between the two germline ends. CDR3 sequence (DNA): TGTGCCAGCAGTTACGGGACGACTTATAATTCACCCCTCCACTTT. It yields the protein CASSYGTTYNSPLHF.

The chain joins TRBV9 to TRBJ2-1; 12 bases match TRBD2. CDR3 size: 17 residues. Germline V CDR1 and CDR2: SGDLS, YYNGEE. V shed 0 bases and J 7 bases; nucleotides not matched to a gene: 8. CDR3 DNA sequence: TGTGCCAGCAGCGTAGCTACGGGGACTAGCGGGCCGAATGAGCAGTTCTTC. This translates into CASSVATGTSGPNEQFF.

This clone was detected once. The chain links TRBV9 to TRBJ2-7; 8 nucleotides match TRBD1. Germline loops: CDR1 SGDLS, CDR2 YYNGEE. The V gene end was trimmed by 3 bases and the J gene end by 3 bases; junction bases not matched to a gene: 5. This CDR3 has 14 amino acids. The CDR3 DNA follows: TGTGCCAGCAGCGGCGACAGGGGCAGCTACGAGCAGTACTTC. It encodes CASSGDRGSYEQYF. Based on the CDR3 plus reference TRBV9 and TRBJ2-7, the full variable domain is DSGVTQTPKHLITATGQRVTLRCSPRSGDLSVYWYQQSLDQGLQFLIQYYNGEERAKGNILERFSAQQFPDLHSELNLSSLELGDSALYFCASSGDRGSYEQYFGPGTRLTVT.

CDR3 in amino acids: CASSAQGTPTYNSPLHF. The CDR3 bases are TGTGCCAGCAGCGCCCAAGGGACGCCAACCTATAATTCACCCCTCCACTTT. The chain combines TRBV9 with TRBJ1-6; TRBD1 might be the D (5 bases). V lost 3 bases, J lost 2 bases, and 15 bases lay in between. Germline V gene lookup returns CDR1 SGDLS and CDR2 YYNGEE. The CDR3 length is 17 residues.

This rearrangement joins TRBV6-5 to TRBJ2-2; 7 positions match TRBD2. V gave up 8 bases and J gave up 4 bases; unmatched junction bases: 4. The germline V gene has CDR1 MNHEY and CDR2 SVGAGI. The CDR3 contains 13 residues. The CDR3 loop reads CASRASGTGELFF. DNA of the CDR3: TGTGCCAGCCGGGCTAGCGGCACCGGGGAGCTGTTTTTT.

The chain employs TRBV21-1 and TRBJ2-7; the table gives TRBD1 as D, unverified against the DNA. TRBV21-1 is recorded as a pseudogene. The CDR3 loop spans 16 amino acids. The CDR3 sequence: CASSTTGTRGSYEQYF. The CDR3 DNA sequence: TGTGCCAGCAGCACCACCGGGACAAGGGGCTCCTACGAGCAGTACTTC.

This rearrangement joins TRBV18 to TRBJ1-1, with unresolved D. V gave up 1 base and J gave up 5 bases, with 8 bases separating them. In germline, CDR1 is KGHSH, CDR2 LQKENI. There are 13 residues in the CDR3. CDR3 in amino acids: CASSPLPRTEAFF. The DNA for the CDR3 is TGTGCCAGCTCACCACTACCGCGGACTGAAGCTTTCTTT.

The chain links TRBV7-2 to TRBJ2-1; a weak D match, TRBD2 (5 bases). The ends were cut back, 5 bases at V and 4 bases at J, with 12 bases in the middle. The length of the CDR3 is 14 residues. Germline loops: CDR1 SGHTA, CDR2 FQGNSA. Written as DNA, the CDR3 is TGTGCCAGCAGCCCGGGTAAGCGGTACAATGAGCAGTTCTTC. Translation gives CASSPGKRYNEQFF.

The chain uses TRBV3-1 (or the pseudogene TRBV3-2) and TRBJ2-1, with D possibly being TRBD1 (5 bases). Per germline, CDR1 LGHDT and CDR2 YNNKEL (reference sequence). The CDR3 is 15 residues long. V gave up 0 bases and J gave up 4 bases, with 10 bases separating them. The CDR3 nucleotides are TGTGCCAGCAGCCAAGATACAGGCCGGTACAATGAGCAGTTCTTC. The encoded protein is CASSQDTGRYNEQFF.

The chain links TRBV4-2 to TRBJ2-7; TRBD1 matches at 7 bases. CDR3 size: 11 residues. Germline CDR1 LGHNA, CDR2 YNFKEQ. V gave up 4 bases and J gave up 13 bases; unmatched junction bases: 7. The CDR3 spells CASSPRQGGYF. The CDR3 coding sequence is TGTGCCAGCAGCCCCCGACAGGGCGGCTACTTC.

The CDR3 DNA reads TGCGCCAGCAGCCTGGGGGAACTAGAGAATGAGCAGTTCTTC. Its translation is CASSLGELENEQFF. The genes are TRBV4-3 and TRBJ2-1; D is possibly TRBD1 or TRBD2 (5 bases each). V was shortened by 4 bases and J by 7 bases, with 14 bases between the two germline ends. The CDR3 sequence is 14 residues long. CDR1 LGHNA and CDR2 YSLEER come from the germline V gene.

This chain links TRBV9 with TRBJ2-1; maybe TRBD1 (6 bases). The CDR3 extends over 14 amino acids. Germline CDR1 SGDLS, CDR2 YYNGEE. The V gene lost 9 bases and the J gene lost 5 bases, with 18 bases spanning the gap. The CDR3 loop reads CATAAGTKNNEQFF. CDR3 coding DNA: TGTGCCACCGCCGCCGGGACAAAAAACAATGAGCAGTTCTTC.

J is TRBJ2-5 and V is TRBV7-2, with D possibly being TRBD1 (7 bases). V was trimmed by 0 bases and J by 2 bases, leaving 13 bases between them. CDR1 SGHTA and CDR2 FQGNSA come from the germline V gene. The CDR3 runs to 16 residues. The DNA of the CDR3 is TGTGCCAGCAGCTTAGCGACAGGGAGGCCTCAAGAGACCCAGTACTTC. Protein: CASSLATGRPQETQYF.